The 30 T cell receptor beta chains presented below share a single source sample, sequenced in a study of shared clonotypes between healthy human individuals. The table came from immunoSEQ multiplex PCR; TCRdb's copy has only in-frame clones and leaves some out. This sample has about 1 million clones, with around 74% found just once. Sequencing used memory CD4+ T cells sorted from blood. As for subset: CD45RA-negative fraction. The receptors come from a man between 18 and 35 years old in good health.

There are a few counts of this clone. The chain carries TRBV7-6 and TRBJ1-2; TRBD1 matches at 10 bases. V trimming: 5 bases; J trimming: 7 bases; junction bases outside the gene matches: 7. Germline V gene data show CDR1 as SGHVS and CDR2 as FNYEAQ. CDR3 length: 14 residues. CDR3 DNA sequence: TGTGCCAGCAGCCCCGAGACAGGGGGCTTTGGCTACACCTTC. This encodes CASSPETGGFGYTF.

In this sample, this clone turned up once. The genes are TRBV6-5 and TRBJ1-5; the match to TRBD1 covers 10 bases. V trimming: 2 bases; J trimming: 2 bases; junction bases outside the gene matches: 0. Germline V lookup: CDR1 MNHEY, CDR2 SVGAGI. The CDR3 sequence is 15 residues long. The CDR3 DNA sequence: TGTGCCAGCAGTTACGGGACAGGGGGCAATCAGCCCCAGCATTTT. Residues: CASSYGTGGNQPQHF.

The chain couples TRBV15 to TRBJ1-2; possibly TRBD1 for D (5 bases). The CDR3 is made up of 15 amino acids. Germline V gene data show CDR1 as LNHNV and CDR2 as YYDKDF (reference sequence). Trimming removed 2 bases at V and 8 bases at J, with 18 bases between. CDR3 nucleotides: TGTGCCACCAGCAGACCTCCGGCAGGGAATTGGGGCTACACCTTC. This encodes CATSRPPAGNWGYTF.

The chain employs TRBV7-9 and TRBJ2-3; no definite D call. V was trimmed by 5 bases and J by 3 bases, leaving 12 bases between them. The germline V gene has CDR1 SEHNR and CDR2 FQNEAQ (reference sequence). This CDR3 is 14 amino acids long. The CDR3 sequence is CASSQEGLTDTQYF. The CDR3 coding sequence is TGTGCCAGCAGCCAAGAAGGGCTGACAGATACGCAGTATTTT.

V usage is TRBV5-1 and J usage is TRBJ2-1, with 11 bases fitting TRBD2. CDR1 and CDR2 from the germline V gene are SGHRS and YFSETQ. The CDR3 runs 15 residues. Unmatched junction bases numbered 7, after V lost 2 bases and J lost 9 bases. The CDR3: CASSFLSGGATEQFF. In DNA, the CDR3 is TGCGCCAGCAGCTTTCTTAGCGGGGGGGCCACTGAGCAGTTCTTC.

The chain carries TRBV7-9 and TRBJ2-5; 9 bases are a match to TRBD2. V trimming: 4 bases; J trimming: 6 bases; junction bases outside the gene matches: 6. Germline lookup yields CDR1 SEHNR and CDR2 FQNEAQ (reference sequence). The CDR3 is 14 amino acids. Here the CDR3 DNA reads TGTGCCAGCAGCTGGCCGGGACTAGCAAAGACCCAGTACTTC. This gives the protein CASSWPGLAKTQYF.

The rearrangement joins TRBV7-2 to TRBJ2-7, with D hard to call. Germline V gene data show CDR1 as SGHTA and CDR2 as FQGNSA. V was clipped by 5 bases and J by 0 bases, with 17 bases between them. This CDR3 is 16 amino acids long. This CDR3 is CASSEAADTRSYEQYF. The CDR3 DNA follows: TGTGCCAGCAGCGAGGCTGCCGACACTCGCTCCTACGAGCAGTACTTC.

This clone showed up just once. This chain joins TRBV30 and TRBJ1-6, with a tentative D call TRBD1 (5 bases). The germline CDR1 and CDR2 sequences are GTSNPN and SVGIG (reference sequence). The CDR3 is made up of 16 amino acids. V lost 0 bases and J 8 bases, leaving 17 bases between the germline ends. In DNA form, the CDR3 reads TGTGCCTGGAGTGTAAACACGGGAAGAGGGGATTCACCCCTCCACTTT. Protein sequence: CAWSVNTGRGDSPLHF.

The chain's CDR3 is CASSLASLNTEAFF. For the CDR3, the DNA is TGTGCCAGCAGCTTAGCCAGCCTGAACACTGAAGCTTTCTTT. V usage is TRBV7-9 and J usage is TRBJ1-1; D gene ambiguous. The CDR3 is made up of 14 amino acids. The V end lost 0 bases, the J end lost 0 bases, and 5 bases lay between the germline ends. The V gene's germline CDR1 is SEHNR and CDR2 FQNEAQ (reference sequence).

The J gene is TRBJ2-3, the V gene TRBV25-1; 7 nucleotides line up with TRBD2. The CDR3 is 15 amino acids. Germline CDR1 MGHDK, CDR2 SYGVNS. With 10 bases clipped from V and 0 bases from J, the junction kept 10 bases outside the gene matches. The CDR3 here is CATRASGTSTDTQYF. In nucleotides, the CDR3 is TGTGCCACCAGAGCTAGCGGAACTAGCACAGATACGCAGTATTTT.

This rearrangement joins TRBV5-1 to TRBJ2-3; D call uncertain. Germline V lookup: CDR1 SGHRS, CDR2 YFSETQ. Trimming removed 0 bases at V and 0 bases at J, with 5 bases between. The CDR3 totals 14 residues. The CDR3 nucleotides read TGCGCCAGCAGCTTGGATACGAGCACAGATACGCAGTATTTT. Its translation: CASSLDTSTDTQYF.

In the case of this clone: The junction departs from germline at one end; a sequencing error may be responsible. The V gene is TRBV7-7, the J gene TRBJ2-5; weak D call: TRBD1 (7 bases). This CDR3 contains 15 residues. The germline V gene encodes CDR1 SSHAT and CDR2 FNYEAQ (reference sequence). DNA of the CDR3: TGTGCTAGCAGCCAAACCCCAGGGGGGAGGGAGACCCAGTACTTC. Translating gives CASSQTPGGRETQYF. Complete variable domain (other parts from reference TRBV7-7 and TRBJ2-5): GAGVSQSPRYKVTKRGQDVTLRCDPISSHATLYWYQQALGQGPEFLTYFNYEAQPDKSGLPSDRFSAERPEGSISTLTIQRTEQRDSAMYRCASSQTPGGRETQYFGPGTRLLVL.

The J gene is TRBJ1-2, the V gene TRBV5-1, with TRBD1 identical over 7 bases. Trimming cost V 4 bases and J 10 bases; bases outside gene matches: 13. CDR1 is SGHRS, CDR2 YFSETQ, per germline. The CDR3 runs 14 residues. The CDR3 DNA reads as TGCGCCAGCAGCACGGGACAGTCAGGTTTGGTCTACACCTTC. It codes for CASSTGQSGLVYTF.

The chain recombines TRBV29-1 with TRBJ1-2, with TRBD1 matching over 9 bases. V shed 6 bases, J shed 5 bases, and the junction held 13 bases outside the gene matches. This CDR3 has 15 residues. CDR1 SQVTM and CDR2 ANQGSEA come from the germline V gene. The CDR3 is CSVANRGLNSYGYTF. As DNA, the CDR3 is TGCAGCGTCGCAAACAGGGGGCTGAATTCTTATGGCTACACCTTC.

The chain links TRBV13 to TRBJ2-1, with D possibly matching TRBD1 (6 bases). This CDR3 spans 16 amino acids. V was cut by 0 bases and J by 2 bases, with 11 bases left in between. Per the germline V gene, CDR1 is PRHDT and CDR2 is FYEKMQ (reference sequence). The CDR3, as DNA: TGTGCCAGCAGCTTAGGCGGCCAGGGGCCCTACAATGAGCAGTTCTTC. Residues: CASSLGGQGPYNEQFF. Supplemented by reference TRBV13 and TRBJ2-1, the full variable domain reads AAGVIQSPRHLIKEKRETATLKCYPIPRHDTVYWYQQGPGQDPQFLISFYEKMQSDKGSIPDRFSAQQFSDYHSELNMSSLELGDSALYFCASSLGGQGPYNEQFFGPGTRLTVL.

This chain connects TRBV11-2 to TRBJ2-7, with a possible D match to TRBD1 (5 bases). Germline V gene lookup returns CDR1 SGHAT and CDR2 FQNNGV. V dropped 1 base and J dropped 6 bases, with 16 bases sitting between them. CDR3 size: 15 residues. CDR3 nucleotides: TGTGCCAGCAGCTTAGTGAGAACGACAGAGAGCGAGCAGTACTTC. It yields the protein CASSLVRTTESEQYF.

The V gene is TRBV2, the J gene TRBJ2-3, with D perhaps matching TRBD2 (6 bases). Trimming cost V 6 bases and J 1 base, with 29 bases left between them. The CDR3 covers 20 residues. Germline-derived CDR1 and CDR2 are SNHLY and FYNNEI. The CDR3 nucleotides read TGTGCCAGCAGGGACGTGGGGGAGCGGGTCGGGAGAGTCGGCACAGATACGCAGTATTTT. It encodes CASRDVGERVGRVGTDTQYF. The variable domain in full, completed from reference TRBV2 and TRBJ2-3, reads EPEVTQTPSHQVTQMGQEVILRCVPISNHLYFYWYRQILGQKVEFLVSFYNNEISEKSEIFDDQFSVERPDGSNFTLKIRSTKLEDSAMYFCASRDVGERVGRVGTDTQYFGPGTRLTVL.

The chain employs TRBV6-1 and TRBJ2-4; TRBD1 matches 7 bases. This CDR3 region has 16 residues. CDR1 and CDR2 from the germline V gene are MNHNS and SASEGT. Germline trimming cut 2 bases from V and 6 bases from J; bases unmatched to any gene: 10. The CDR3, as DNA: TGTGCCAGCAGTGAAACGGGTGCCGGGACAGTAAACATTCAGTACTTC. Amino acid sequence: CASSETGAGTVNIQYF.

This clone was seen only a few times. Other DNA sequences from this sample encode an identical CDR3 as well. The V and J genes are TRBV5-1 and TRBJ2-7; TRBD1 agrees at 7 bases. Germline V CDR1 and CDR2: SGHRS, YFSETQ. The J segment lost 4 bases and the V segment lost 0 bases, leaving 4 bases of the junction unmatched. The CDR3 consists of 14 residues. CDR3 sequence (DNA): TGCGCCAGCAGCTTGGGACAGGGCGGTTACGAGCAGTACTTC. Its translation is CASSLGQGGYEQYF.

This chain connects TRBV5-6 to TRBJ1-2; D is possibly TRBD1 (5 bases). The V and J ends lost 0 bases and 6 bases respectively, with 9 bases between them. This CDR3 has 13 amino acids. CDR1 SGHDT and CDR2 YYEEEE come from the germline V gene. CDR3 amino acids: CASSLEGTNGYTF. The CDR3 DNA follows: TGTGCCAGCAGCTTGGAGGGGACGAATGGCTACACCTTC.

This rearrangement joins TRBV14 to TRBJ1-4; D is uncertain. The germline V gene has CDR1 SGHDN and CDR2 FVKESK. Between the trimmed V and J ends, which lost 0 bases and 0 bases, there was a span of 5 bases. The length of the CDR3 is 15 residues. The CDR3 sequence: CASSQDWATNEKLFF. In DNA form, the CDR3 reads TGTGCCAGCAGCCAAGATTGGGCAACTAATGAAAAACTGTTTTTT.

The rearrangement links TRBV7-2 to TRBJ2-1; the match to TRBD2 covers 7 bases. CDR1 and CDR2 from the germline V gene are SGHTA and FQGNSA. The trim removed 5 bases at V and 0 bases at J, leaving 13 bases unmatched. The CDR3 has 18 amino acids. The CDR3, as DNA: TGTGCCAGCAGCAGCCCCTCTAGCGGCTATAGCTCCTACAATGAGCAGTTCTTC. Residues: CASSSPSSGYSSYNEQFF.

V is TRBV18 and J is TRBJ1-1, with D perhaps TRBD1 (5 bases). Germline V gene data show CDR1 as KGHSH and CDR2 as LQKENI. The V gene lost 5 bases and the J gene lost 0 bases, with 16 bases spanning the gap. The CDR3 is made up of 16 amino acids. The CDR3 spells CASSGAGPNMNTEAFF. In nucleotides, the CDR3 is TGTGCCAGCTCAGGGGCTGGGCCTAACATGAACACTGAAGCTTTCTTT.

The chain couples TRBV14 to TRBJ1-2; 7 bases are a match to TRBD1. Germline values: CDR1 SGHDN, CDR2 FVKESK. The CDR3 spans 13 residues. The ends lost 4 bases at V and 8 bases at J; junction bases unmatched: 7. The CDR3 loop reads CASSPTGFQGYTF. The CDR3 coding sequence is TGTGCCAGCAGCCCGACAGGGTTCCAGGGCTACACCTTC.

This clone was counted once. V usage is TRBV5-4 and J usage is TRBJ2-3, with D possibly TRBD1 on 8 matching bases. Trimming stripped 4 bases from V and 5 bases from J, with 14 bases between. Germline lookup yields CDR1 SGHNT and CDR2 YYREEE (reference sequence). This CDR3 is 14 amino acids long. The CDR3 DNA reads as TGTGCCAGCAGCCACAGGGGGGGTGGAGATACGCAGTATTTT. It codes for CASSHRGGGDTQYF. Full variable domain (outside the CDR3, taken from reference TRBV5-4 and TRBJ2-3): ETGVTQSPTHLIKTRGQQVTLRCSSQSGHNTVSWYQQALGQGPQFIFQYYREEENGRGNFPPRFSGLQFPNYSSELNVNALELDDSALYLCASSHRGGGDTQYFGPGTRLTVL.

This sequence joins TRBV6-6 and TRBJ1-1, with 8 positions matching TRBD1. The V and J ends lost 5 bases and 6 bases, in that order; junction bases with no gene match: 5. The CDR3 is 13 amino acids. CDR1 and CDR2 (germline): MNHNY, SVGAGI (reference sequence). The CDR3 DNA reads TGTGCCAGCAGTCCGACAGGGGTCCCTGAAGCTTTCTTT. It translates to CASSPTGVPEAFF.

This chain joins TRBV28 and TRBJ1-1; tentatively, D is TRBD1 (6 bases). Trimming stripped 4 bases from V and 4 bases from J, with 10 bases between. The CDR3 extends over 13 amino acids. Germline loops: CDR1 MDHEN, CDR2 SYDVKM. The CDR3 protein is CASSWGAGTEAFF. The CDR3 DNA follows: TGTGCCAGCAGTTGGGGGGCGGGCACTGAAGCTTTCTTT.

J is TRBJ2-3 and V is TRBV7-9, with D possibly matching TRBD2 (5 bases). V was clipped by 0 bases and J by 0 bases, with 7 bases between them. This CDR3 is built from 15 residues. Germline values: CDR1 SEHNR, CDR2 FQNEAQ (reference sequence). The CDR3: CASSLAGGSTDTQYF. The CDR3 nucleotides read TGTGCCAGCAGCTTAGCTGGCGGGAGCACAGATACGCAGTATTTT.

The chain carries TRBV7-2 and TRBJ2-3, with TRBD2 matching over 10 bases. This CDR3 spans 16 amino acids. Per the germline V gene, CDR1 is SGHTA and CDR2 is FQGNSA. Trimming removed 1 base from V and 5 bases from J; junction bases left unmatched: 6. CDR3 loop: CASSLVRAGGKDTQYF. For the CDR3, the DNA is TGTGCCAGCAGCTTAGTTCGAGCGGGGGGGAAAGATACGCAGTATTTT.

This chain joins TRBV7-2 and TRBJ1-2; 9 positions agree with TRBD1. Germline values: CDR1 SGHTA, CDR2 FQGNSA. The CDR3 is 17 amino acids. The V and J ends lost 5 bases and 3 bases, in that order; junction bases with no gene match: 13. CDR3 in amino acids: CASSSFWTGDSYYGYTF. The CDR3 DNA is TGTGCCAGCAGCAGCTTTTGGACAGGGGACTCCTACTATGGCTACACCTTC.